These T cell receptor beta chains were read from a single sample in a study of shared clonotypes between healthy human individuals. Sequenced by immunoSEQ multiplex PCR; TCRdb stores in-frame clones only, minus some. The data hold roughly 2,000,000 clones, with about 94% observed a single time. Sequenced input: naive CD8+ T cells sorted from blood. The receptors here all came from a man younger than 35 in good health. Both conserved end residues are part of each CDR3. Each record gives: D gene, V gene, J gene, clone size, CDR3 protein, CDR3 DNA. A D gene is named only where the DNA matches it firmly. Part of the rows lack a size; the others show once, few, many or a class for expanded clones.

D gene: -; V gene: TRBV28; J gene: TRBJ1-1; clone size: -; CDR3 protein: CASSPSGVMNTEAFF; CDR3 DNA: TGTGCCAGCAGTCCGTCAGGGGTCATGAACACTGAAGCTTTCTTT
D gene: -; V gene: TRBV10-2; J gene: TRBJ2-1; clone size: once; CDR3 protein: CASSQGSGRNNEQFF; CDR3 DNA: TGCGCCAGCAGTCAGGGTTCAGGACGAAACAATGAGCAGTTCTTC
D gene: -; V gene: TRBV7-9; J gene: TRBJ2-3; clone size: -; CDR3 protein: CASSPRVSDTQYF; CDR3 DNA: TGTGCCAGCAGTCCGCGTGTTTCCGATACGCAGTATTTT
D gene: -; V gene: TRBV9; J gene: TRBJ2-7; clone size: -; CDR3 protein: CASSVGQSSYEQYF; CDR3 DNA: TGTGCCAGCAGCGTAGGGCAAAGCTCCTACGAGCAGTACTTC
D gene: TRBD2; V gene: TRBV28; J gene: TRBJ2-1; clone size: -; CDR3 protein: CASSTQETSAPDHNEQFF; CDR3 DNA: TGTGCCAGCAGCACCCAGGAGACTAGCGCCCCTGATCACAATGAGCAGTTCTTC
D gene: TRBD1; V gene: TRBV13; J gene: TRBJ2-7; clone size: -; CDR3 protein: CASSLNVRQGAPYEQYF; CDR3 DNA: TGTGCCAGCAGCTTAAACGTTCGTCAGGGGGCTCCTTACGAGCAGTACTTC
D gene: -; V gene: TRBV29-1; J gene: TRBJ2-7; clone size: -; CDR3 protein: CSVEAGTYEQYF; CDR3 DNA: TGCAGCGTTGAAGCGGGAACCTACGAGCAGTACTTC
D gene: -; V gene: TRBV29-1; J gene: TRBJ2-7; clone size: -; CDR3 protein: CSVLSGTSYEQYF; CDR3 DNA: TGCAGCGTTCTTTCCGGGACATCCTACGAGCAGTACTTC
D gene: -; V gene: TRBV27; J gene: TRBJ1-1; clone size: -; CDR3 protein: CASSLAWYYEAFF; CDR3 DNA: TGTGCCAGCAGTTTAGCCTGGTATTATGAAGCTTTCTTT
D gene: -; V gene: TRBV21-1; J gene: TRBJ1-1; clone size: -; CDR3 protein: CASSKGKEENTEAFF; CDR3 DNA: TGTGCCAGCAGCAAAGGGAAAGAGGAGAACACTGAAGCTTTCTTT
D gene: -; V gene: TRBV12-5; J gene: TRBJ2-1; clone size: -; CDR3 protein: CASGLANNEQFF; CDR3 DNA: TGTGCTAGTGGTTTGGCCAACAATGAGCAGTTCTTC
D gene: -; V gene: TRBV7-9; J gene: TRBJ2-7; clone size: -; CDR3 protein: CASSLSGGNSYEQYF; CDR3 DNA: TGTGCCAGCAGCTTATCGGGGGGCAACTCCTACGAGCAGTACTTC
D gene: TRBD1; V gene: TRBV28; J gene: TRBJ1-6; clone size: -; CDR3 protein: CASSSRTGHVSYNSPLHF; CDR3 DNA: TGTGCCAGCAGTTCCCGGACAGGGCATGTGTCCTATAATTCACCCCTCCACTTT
D gene: TRBD1; V gene: TRBV28; J gene: TRBJ2-5; clone size: -; CDR3 protein: CASSFLYPGQGYQETQYF; CDR3 DNA: TGTGCCAGCAGTTTCTTATATCCGGGACAGGGCTATCAAGAGACCCAGTACTTC
D gene: TRBD2; V gene: TRBV6-5; J gene: TRBJ2-3; clone size: -; CDR3 protein: CTSSSGGTDTQYF; CDR3 DNA: TGTACCAGCTCTAGCGGGGGCACAGATACGCAGTATTTT
D gene: -; V gene: TRBV4-2; J gene: TRBJ1-4; clone size: -; CDR3 protein: CASSQDEMGEINEKLFF; CDR3 DNA: TGTGCCAGCAGCCAAGATGAAATGGGAGAAATAAATGAAAAACTGTTTTTT
D gene: -; V gene: TRBV11-2; J gene: TRBJ2-5; clone size: -; CDR3 protein: CASSTDSYQETQYF; CDR3 DNA: TGTGCCAGCAGCACCGACAGTTACCAAGAGACCCAGTACTTC
D gene: -; V gene: TRBV2; J gene: TRBJ1-5; clone size: -; CDR3 protein: CASRKQGGGNQPQHF; CDR3 DNA: TGTGCCAGCAGGAAACAGGGTGGTGGCAATCAGCCCCAGCATTTT
D gene: TRBD2; V gene: TRBV10-3; J gene: TRBJ2-1; clone size: -; CDR3 protein: CATEAGDVDEQFF; CDR3 DNA: TGTGCCACCGAAGCGGGAGACGTCGATGAGCAGTTCTTC
D gene: -; V gene: TRBV14; J gene: TRBJ2-1; clone size: once; CDR3 protein: CASSQDSLGSYNEQFF; CDR3 DNA: TGTGCCAGCAGCCAAGATAGCCTCGGGTCCTACAATGAGCAGTTCTTC
D gene: TRBD1; V gene: TRBV5-1; J gene: TRBJ1-6; clone size: -; CDR3 protein: CASSFGQGNSPLHF; CDR3 DNA: TGCGCCAGCAGCTTCGGACAGGGCAATTCACCCCTCCACTTT
D gene: TRBD2; V gene: TRBV7-7; J gene: TRBJ2-5; clone size: -; CDR3 protein: CASSLQAGALETQYF; CDR3 DNA: TGTGCTAGCAGCTTGCAAGCGGGAGCTTTGGAGACCCAGTACTTC
D gene: -; V gene: TRBV6-5; J gene: TRBJ1-5; clone size: -; CDR3 protein: CASSYTANQPQHF; CDR3 DNA: TGTGCCAGCAGTTACACAGCCAATCAGCCCCAGCATTTT
D gene: -; V gene: TRBV28; J gene: TRBJ2-7; clone size: -; CDR3 protein: CASSDVFEQYF; CDR3 DNA: TGTGCCAGCAGCGATGTATTCGAGCAGTACTTC
D gene: -; V gene: TRBV25-1; J gene: TRBJ1-5; clone size: -; CDR3 protein: CASSEGGVGDQPQHF; CDR3 DNA: TGTGCCAGCAGTGAAGGCGGGGTGGGCGATCAGCCCCAGCATTTT
D gene: TRBD2; V gene: TRBV5-4; J gene: TRBJ2-5; clone size: -; CDR3 protein: CASSFGLAEETQYF; CDR3 DNA: TGTGCCAGCAGCTTCGGCCTAGCGGAAGAGACCCAGTACTTC
D gene: -; V gene: TRBV11-2; J gene: TRBJ2-2; clone size: -; CDR3 protein: CASSFAETGELFF; CDR3 DNA: TGTGCCAGCAGCTTTGCAGAGACCGGGGAGCTGTTTTTT
D gene: -; V gene: TRBV4-3; J gene: TRBJ2-7; clone size: -; CDR3 protein: CASSQDFTGERFYEQYF; CDR3 DNA: TGCGCCAGCAGCCAAGATTTTACCGGGGAGAGGTTCTACGAGCAGTACTTC
D gene: -; V gene: TRBV7-3; J gene: TRBJ1-1; clone size: -; CDR3 protein: CASSKSPRLQSEAFF; CDR3 DNA: TGTGCCAGCAGTAAATCCCCGCGTTTGCAGTCAGAAGCTTTCTTT
D gene: -; V gene: TRBV11-3; J gene: TRBJ2-7; clone size: -; CDR3 protein: CASSSTASYEQYF; CDR3 DNA: TGTGCCAGCTCCTCCACAGCCTCCTACGAGCAGTACTTC
D gene: -; V gene: TRBV13; J gene: TRBJ2-7; clone size: -; CDR3 protein: CASSLELDPYEQYF; CDR3 DNA: TGTGCCAGCAGCCTGGAATTAGACCCCTACGAGCAGTACTTC
D gene: -; V gene: TRBV5-6; J gene: TRBJ2-5; clone size: -; CDR3 protein: CASSSPGGQETQYF; CDR3 DNA: TGTGCCAGCAGCAGCCCAGGGGGGCAAGAGACCCAGTACTTC
D gene: -; V gene: TRBV5-1; J gene: TRBJ2-7; clone size: -; CDR3 protein: CASGVSRGPTSYEQYF; CDR3 DNA: TGCGCCAGCGGCGTGAGTAGGGGACCTACCTCCTACGAGCAGTACTTC
D gene: -; V gene: TRBV6-5; J gene: TRBJ1-1; clone size: -; CDR3 protein: CASSYSAGLNTEAFF; CDR3 DNA: TGTGCCAGCAGTTACTCTGCAGGGCTGAACACTGAAGCTTTCTTT
D gene: -; V gene: TRBV7-9; J gene: TRBJ1-4; clone size: -; CDR3 protein: CASSPGEKLFF; CDR3 DNA: TGTGCCAGCAGCCCAGGAGAAAAACTGTTTTTT
D gene: -; V gene: TRBV19; J gene: TRBJ1-4; clone size: -; CDR3 protein: CASSIGTRNEKLFF; CDR3 DNA: TGTGCCAGTAGTATCGGGACACGTAATGAAAAACTGTTTTTT
D gene: -; V gene: TRBV4-1; J gene: TRBJ2-6; clone size: -; CDR3 protein: CASSQRGGQGYGANVLTF; CDR3 DNA: TGCGCCAGCAGCCAGCGCGGTGGGCAGGGGTACGGGGCCAACGTCCTGACTTTC
D gene: TRBD2; V gene: TRBV5-1; J gene: TRBJ2-5; clone size: once; CDR3 protein: CASRPSSGGSQETQYF; CDR3 DNA: TGCGCCAGCAGACCCTCTAGCGGGGGATCCCAAGAGACCCAGTACTTC